The clone carrying this TCR beta chain occurred many times. What it binds is unknown. Trimming cost V 3 bases and J 0 bases, with 8 bases left between them. Germline CDR1 reads SNHLY; CDR2 reads FYNNEI. CDR3 size: 15 residues. The data were taken from a study of early T cells in non-severe SARS-CoV-2 infection. The wider study: Chains from this unsorted whole-blood bulk RNA could not be paired. Whole-study results and caveats: Reliance on VDJdb matching favored anti-spike CD8 responses; private and CD4 specificities were missed.

cDNA molecules, individually, were tagged with unique molecular identifiers. TCRdb processed the 5' RACE reads anew with MiXCR; each CDR3 protein has one entry. The table has 35,000 to 50,000 distinct CDR3 sequences, roughly 6% seen once. Sequencing was done on a sample of whole blood. This rearrangement joins TRBV2 to TRBJ2-2; D not certain. The clonotype originates from an adult who was a healthcare worker with PCR-confirmed SARS-CoV-2 infection or an uninfected control (not recorded which). This CDR3 is CASSEELPNTGELFF. In DNA, the CDR3 is TGTGCCAGCAGTGAGGAACTCCCGAACACCGGGGAGCTGTTTTTT.